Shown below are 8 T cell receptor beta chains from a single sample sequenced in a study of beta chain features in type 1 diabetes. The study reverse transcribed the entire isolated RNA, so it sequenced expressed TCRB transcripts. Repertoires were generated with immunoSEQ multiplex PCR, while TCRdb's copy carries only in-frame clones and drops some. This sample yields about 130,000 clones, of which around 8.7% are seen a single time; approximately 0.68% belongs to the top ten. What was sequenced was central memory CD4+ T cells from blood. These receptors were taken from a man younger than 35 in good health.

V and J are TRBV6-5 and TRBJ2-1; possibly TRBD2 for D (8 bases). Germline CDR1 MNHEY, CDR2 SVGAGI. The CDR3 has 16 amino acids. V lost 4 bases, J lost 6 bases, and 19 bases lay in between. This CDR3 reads CASSFLRGGQLNEQFF. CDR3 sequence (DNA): TGTGCCAGCAGTTTCCTCCGGGGGGGACAGCTCAATGAGCAGTTCTTC.

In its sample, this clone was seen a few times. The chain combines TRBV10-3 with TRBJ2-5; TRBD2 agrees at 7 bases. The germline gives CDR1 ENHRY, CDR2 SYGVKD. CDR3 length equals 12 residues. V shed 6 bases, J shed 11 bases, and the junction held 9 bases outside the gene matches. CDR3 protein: CAISGARGEQYF. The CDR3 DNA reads TGTGCCATCAGCGGGGCTCGGGGGGAGCAGTACTTC.

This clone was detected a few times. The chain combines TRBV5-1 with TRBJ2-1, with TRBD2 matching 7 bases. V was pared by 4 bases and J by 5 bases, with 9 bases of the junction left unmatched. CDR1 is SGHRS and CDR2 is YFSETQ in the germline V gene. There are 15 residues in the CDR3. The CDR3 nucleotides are TGCGCCAGCAGCCCCAACTGGCGGGGGAACAATGAGCAGTTCTTC. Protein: CASSPNWRGNNEQFF.

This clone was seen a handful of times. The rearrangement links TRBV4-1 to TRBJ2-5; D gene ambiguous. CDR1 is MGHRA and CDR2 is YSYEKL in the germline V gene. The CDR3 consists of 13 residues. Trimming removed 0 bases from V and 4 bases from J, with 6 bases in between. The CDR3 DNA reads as TGCGCCAGCAGCCAAGACTATCGAGAGACCCAGTACTTC. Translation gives CASSQDYRETQYF.

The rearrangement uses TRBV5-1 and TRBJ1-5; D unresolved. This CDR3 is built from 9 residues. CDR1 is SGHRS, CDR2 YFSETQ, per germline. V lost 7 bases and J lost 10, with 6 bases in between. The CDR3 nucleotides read TGCGCCAGCTTTTCACCCCAGCATTTT. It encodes CASFSPQHF.

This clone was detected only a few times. CDR3 residues: CASSTGTHHNEQFF. In DNA, the CDR3 is TGCGCCAGCAGCACCGGGACACATCACAATGAGCAGTTCTTC. The J gene is TRBJ2-1, the V gene TRBV5-1; D is perhaps TRBD1 (6 bases). The V and J ends lost 4 bases and 5 bases respectively, with 13 bases between them. CDR3 length equals 14 residues. Germline loops: CDR1 SGHRS, CDR2 YFSETQ. Full variable domain (rest looked up from reference TRBV5-1 and TRBJ2-1): KAGVTQTPRYLIKTRGQQVTLSCSPISGHRSVSWYQQTPGQGLQFLFEYFSETQRNKGNFPGRFSGRQFSNSRSEMNVSTLELGDSALYLCASSTGTHHNEQFFGPGTRLTVL.

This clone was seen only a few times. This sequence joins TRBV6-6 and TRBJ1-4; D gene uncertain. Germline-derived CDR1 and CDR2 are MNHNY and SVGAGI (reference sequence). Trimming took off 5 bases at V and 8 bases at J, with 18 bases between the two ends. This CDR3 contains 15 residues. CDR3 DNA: TGTGCCAGCAGTCAAAGCGGTGTCCACTTAGAAAAACTGTTTTTT. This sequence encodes CASSQSGVHLEKLFF.

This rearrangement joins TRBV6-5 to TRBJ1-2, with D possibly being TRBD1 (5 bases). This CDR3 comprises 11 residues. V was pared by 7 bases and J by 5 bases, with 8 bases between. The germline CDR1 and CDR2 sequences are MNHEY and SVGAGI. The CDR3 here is CASKQDYGYTF. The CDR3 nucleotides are TGTGCCAGCAAACAGGATTATGGCTACACCTTC.